The rows below give T cell receptor beta chains drawn from one sample of a study of CD8 T cells in ankylosing spondylitis. Each CDR3 protein gets one entry after TCRdb re-called the 5' RACE reads with MiXCR. The data contain 700,000 to 850,000 distinct CDR3 sequences, 12% of them singletons. Sequenced input: blood, either unsorted or a sorted T cell fraction (not recorded which). Receptor source: a male donor with ankylosing spondylitis. Each CDR3 is given with its conserved first and last residue. The D gene is left open where the match is weak. The size field is filled for only some rows; it gives once, few, many or a size class.

j_gene,v_gene,abundance,d_gene,CDR3nt,CDR3aa
TRBJ1-5,TRBV12-3/TRBV12-4,many,.,TGTGCCAGCAGTTTAAGTGGCAGCTATCAGCCCCAGCATTTT,CASSLSGSYQPQHF
TRBJ2-3,TRBV2,.,.,TGTGCCATCAAGGGTGAAACAGATACGCAGTATTTT,CAIKGETDTQYF
TRBJ2-1,TRBV4-3,few,TRBD1,TGCGCCAGCAGCCGAACCGGGACAGGGATTGGTGAGCAGTTCTTC,CASSRTGTGIGEQFF
TRBJ2-5,TRBV29-1,many,TRBD2,TGCAGCGCGAGGGGACTAGCGGACCAAGAGACCCAGTACTTC,CSARGLADQETQYF
TRBJ1-3,TRBV7-2,many,.,TGTGCCAGCAGCGGCCACCTGGCCGGGTCTGGAAACACCATATATTTT,CASSGHLAGSGNTIYF
TRBJ1-1,TRBV7-2,.,.,TGTGCCAGCAGCTTAGATCCTGGTCTTGAAGCTTTCTTT,CASSLDPGLEAFF
TRBJ1-1,TRBV10-3,many,.,TGTGCCATCAGTGATTCGGTTCCGGGAGCTTTCTTT,CAISDSVPGAFF
TRBJ2-7,TRBV20-1,.,.,TGCAGTGCTAGTGCCCTTGGGGGAAGCTCCTACGAGCAGTACTTC,CSASALGGSSYEQYF
TRBJ1-4,TRBV9,few,.,TGTGCCAGCAGCGTTACGGGAGGCGGCTGGGGTGAAAAACTGTTTTTT,CASSVTGGGWGEKLFF
TRBJ2-2,TRBV7-9,.,.,TGTGCCAGCAGCCTAGGTTCCAGGGTCTCCGGGGAGCTGTTTTTT,CASSLGSRVSGELFF
TRBJ2-7,TRBV7-9,few,.,TGTGCCAGCAGCTCCACAGGGCGGTTCCCTTACGAGCAGTACTTC,CASSSTGRFPYEQYF
TRBJ2-7,TRBV7-2,few,.,TGTGCCAGCAGCTTCCGGACGGGGATGTCTATCGAGCAGTACTTC,CASSFRTGMSIEQYF
TRBJ2-1,TRBV6-1,.,.,TGTGCCAGCAGTAAGACTAGCAGGGGATACAATGAGCAGTTCTTC,CASSKTSRGYNEQFF
TRBJ1-2,TRBV4-3,.,TRBD1,TGCGCCAGCAGCCAAGGCTCAGGGGCCGGGACAGGCTATGGCTACACCTTC,CASSQGSGAGTGYGYTF
TRBJ1-1,TRBV11-1,many,.,TGTGCCAGCAGCTTTGGGGGGACGGCGAACACTGAAGCTTTCTTT,CASSFGGTANTEAFF
TRBJ2-1,TRBV11-1,few,.,TGTGCCAGCAGCCGTCGACAGATCCATGAGCAGTTCTTC,CASSRRQIHEQFF
TRBJ1-5,TRBV10-3,few,TRBD1,TGTGCCATCAGTGAAGGGGGACAGGGCGGACAGCCCCAGCATTTT,CAISEGGQGGQPQHF
TRBJ1-5,TRBV12-3/TRBV12-4,many,.,TGTGCCAGCAGAGAGGGACTTAGTCAGCCCCAGCATTTT,CASREGLSQPQHF
TRBJ2-3,TRBV7-2,many,.,TGTGCCAGCAGCTTGTCCGCAGGAGGCCGCACAGATACGCAGTATTTT,CASSLSAGGRTDTQYF
TRBJ2-1,TRBV7-2,few,.,TGTGCCAGCAGCCTCTCTTTCCTTGAGCAGTTCTTC,CASSLSFLEQFF
TRBJ2-7,TRBV27,few,.,TGTGCCAGCAGTTTATCGATAGGAACCCTTGGGCTCTACGAGCAGTACTTC,CASSLSIGTLGLYEQYF
TRBJ2-5,TRBV24-1,few,.,TGTGCCACCAGTGACAAGAAGACTGGGACCCAGTACTTC,CATSDKKTGTQYF
TRBJ1-4,TRBV6-1,.,.,TGTGCCAGCAGTGATCGCGTTGGGGATCGGGATGAAAAACTGTTTTTT,CASSDRVGDRDEKLFF
TRBJ1-1,TRBV6-5,.,.,TGTGCCAGCAGTTACCGTGGCAGGGAGACTGAAGCTTTCTTT,CASSYRGRETEAFF
TRBJ2-3,TRBV4-1,few,.,TGCGCCAGCAGCCAAGGTCACAAGGAGAGCACAGATACGCAGTATTTT,CASSQGHKESTDTQYF
TRBJ2-2,TRBV7-9,few,TRBD2,TGTGCCAGCAGCGCGGGGGGGGAGAACACCGGGGAGCTGTTTTTT,CASSAGGENTGELFF
TRBJ2-7,TRBV10-3,.,TRBD2,TGTGCCATCAGGGGACTAGCGGGCTCTTACGAGCAGTACTTC,CAIRGLAGSYEQYF
TRBJ2-1,TRBV24-1,.,.,TGTGCCACCAGTGATTTTAGTGGGTACAATGAGCAGTTCTTC,CATSDFSGYNEQFF
TRBJ2-5,TRBV28,.,.,TGTGCCAGCAGTTTTAGGTGGCCACCACGCGGTATTGAGACCCAGTACTTC,CASSFRWPPRGIETQYF
TRBJ2-1,TRBV7-3,many,.,TGTGCCAGCAGCTTATGGGGGGTGGCAGGCGAACAGAATGAGCAGTTCTTC,CASSLWGVAGEQNEQFF
TRBJ1-1,TRBV4-1,once,.,TGCGCCAGCAGCCAACGGGAAGTCACTGAAGCTTTCTTT,CASSQREVTEAFF
TRBJ2-3,TRBV7-6,few,.,TGTGCCAGCAGCTACACAGGGCTTCTCACAGATACGCAGTATTTT,CASSYTGLLTDTQYF
TRBJ1-1,TRBV20-1,.,.,TGCAGTGCTAGATCTATTAAGGCCACTGAAGCTTTCTTT,CSARSIKATEAFF
TRBJ1-5,TRBV6-5,many,.,TGTGCCAGCAGTTACACCGCCGGGACAATCGATCAGCCCCAGCATTTT,CASSYTAGTIDQPQHF
TRBJ1-1,TRBV10-3,.,.,TGTGCCATCAGACCAGGGGTCGCGAACACTGAAGCTTTCTTT,CAIRPGVANTEAFF
TRBJ2-7,TRBV7-8,.,.,TGTGCCAGCAGCTTAGGTCCCCAGAACTACGAGCAGTACTTC,CASSLGPQNYEQYF
TRBJ2-5,TRBV5-5,.,.,TGTGCCAGCAGCGGGGACGAACAAGAGACCCAGTACTTC,CASSGDEQETQYF
TRBJ1-2,TRBV12-3/TRBV12-4,few,.,TGTGCCAGCAGCCTCGCGGGCCGGAGGGATGGCTACACCTTC,CASSLAGRRDGYTF
TRBJ2-1,TRBV20-1,few,.,TGCAGTGCTCCAGGGGCAGGGGCCAATGAGCAGTTCTTC,CSAPGAGANEQFF
TRBJ2-7,TRBV5-7,many,.,TGTGCCAGCAGCTTCACCCGGGGCTTCTCCTACGAGCAGTACTTC,CASSFTRGFSYEQYF
TRBJ2-7,TRBV5-1,few,TRBD1,TGCGCCAGCAGCTCTACAGGGGCGCACTCCTACGAGCAGTACTTC,CASSSTGAHSYEQYF
TRBJ1-5,TRBV4-2,many,TRBD1,TGTGCCAGCAGCCACGCCGACGGGACAGCAAAGCCCCAGCATTTT,CASSHADGTAKPQHF
TRBJ2-2,TRBV9,many,.,TGTGCCAGCAGCGTATCTCCCACCGGGGAGCTGTTTTTT,CASSVSPTGELFF
TRBJ2-7,TRBV5-6,many,.,TGTGCCAGCAGCCGATCCGACGGGTCCTTCTACGAGCAGTACTTC,CASSRSDGSFYEQYF
TRBJ1-1,TRBV7-9,.,.,TGTGCCAGCAGCTTCACACCGGGCACTGAAGCTTTCTTT,CASSFTPGTEAFF
TRBJ2-7,TRBV20-1,few,TRBD1,TGCAGTGCTAGAGCCGGACAGGGTTCCTACGAGCAGTACTTC,CSARAGQGSYEQYF
TRBJ2-3,TRBV29-1,many,.,TGCAGCGTGCGGCGGGTGGCAGATACGCAGTATTTT,CSVRRVADTQYF
TRBJ2-3,TRBV6-1,few,TRBD1,TGTGCCAGCAGTCCCCGGGACAGGGAAGTGGCTACGCAGTATTTT,CASSPRDREVATQYF
TRBJ1-1,TRBV28,.,TRBD1,TGTGCCAGCAGTTTATTTGGGACAGAATCTTTCTTT,CASSLFGTESFF
TRBJ2-2,TRBV20-1,.,TRBD2,TGCAGTGCTAGCTCGCGGGGGTCAAACACCGGGGAGCTGTTTTTT,CSASSRGSNTGELFF
TRBJ2-1,TRBV29-1,many,TRBD2,TGCAGCGTTGAATCGGGCGGGAGCGGTTCCTACAATGAGCAGTTCTTC,CSVESGGSGSYNEQFF
TRBJ1-2,TRBV6-5,few,.,TGTGCCAGCAGTTTCTCGCCCGGGACACGATCTAACTATGGCTACACCTTC,CASSFSPGTRSNYGYTF
TRBJ1-5,TRBV5-6,.,.,TGTACCAGCAGCAAGTGGGATTGGGGGGAAGGTCAGCCCCAGCATTTT,CTSSKWDWGEGQPQHF